The next 25 T cell receptor beta chains were all read from a single sample in a study of blood T cell repertoires in COVID-19. Method: immunoSEQ multiplex PCR; TCRdb's copy keeps in-frame clones and lacks some. The table shows fewer than 350,000 clones, with approximately 81% occurring only once. The sequencing input was PBMCs or T cells enriched from blood (not recorded which). The receptor set was obtained from a woman aged 30 to 39 who had been exposed to COVID-19.

This sequence joins TRBV28 and TRBJ2-7; 7 positions agree with TRBD1. Germline loops: CDR1 MDHEN, CDR2 SYDVKM. The trim removed 7 bases at V and 6 bases at J, leaving 6 bases unmatched. The CDR3 runs 12 residues. The chain's CDR3 is CASKYRGTEQYF. The CDR3 bases are TGTGCCAGCAAATACAGGGGAACCGAGCAGTACTTC. Together with reference TRBV28 and TRBJ2-7, the CDR3 gives the full variable domain: DVKVTQSSRYLVKRTGEKVFLECVQDMDHENMFWYRQDPGLGLRLIYFSYDVKMKEKGDIPEGYSVSREKKERFSLILESASTNQTSMYLCASKYRGTEQYFGPGTRLTVT.

This sequence joins TRBV28 and TRBJ1-2, with 9 bases aligning to TRBD1. V lost 3 bases and J lost 8; bases outside the gene matches: 4. CDR1 and CDR2 (germline): MDHEN, SYDVKM. CDR3 length equals 13 residues. CDR3 DNA: TGTGCCAGCAGTTTCGGACAGGGGCTCGGCTACACCTTC. Protein product: CASSFGQGLGYTF.

The CDR3 sequence is CAIRTGGATYGYTF. The CDR3 DNA is TGTGCCATCAGGACAGGGGGCGCGACCTATGGCTACACCTTC. This rearrangement joins TRBV10-3 to TRBJ1-2; 10 bases map to TRBD1. This CDR3 spans 14 amino acids. Germline lookup yields CDR1 ENHRY and CDR2 SYGVKD. V shed 6 bases and J 4 bases; nucleotides not matched to a gene: 5.

The V call is TRBV27, the J call TRBJ1-1, with D maybe TRBD1 (6 bases). The CDR3 is 13 amino acids. Trimming took off 6 bases at V and 3 bases at J, with 11 bases between the two ends. Germline-derived CDR1 and CDR2 are MNHEY and SMNVEV (reference sequence). This CDR3 is CASRRTADTEAFF. In DNA, the CDR3 is TGTGCCAGCAGGCGGACAGCTGACACTGAAGCTTTCTTT.

This clone was seen a single time. This chain uses TRBV6-5 with TRBJ1-2; D remains unclear. This CDR3 contains 12 residues. Trimming left V 6 bases short and J 4 bases short, with 9 bases between. The germline gives CDR1 MNHEY, CDR2 SVGAGI. The CDR3 loop reads CASRREPYGYTF. The DNA of the CDR3 is TGTGCCAGCAGGCGCGAACCCTATGGCTACACCTTC.

The V and J genes are TRBV25-1 and TRBJ1-2; D gene unclear. The length of the CDR3 is 16 residues. Trimming shortened V by 5 bases and J by 5 bases, and 21 bases separated the two germline ends. Germline loops: CDR1 MGHDK, CDR2 SYGVNS. The CDR3 protein is CASSQLGESVGYGYTF. The CDR3 DNA follows: TGTGCCAGCAGTCAACTCGGGGAATCAGTGGGGTATGGCTACACCTTC.

V and J are TRBV7-6 and TRBJ2-7, with TRBD1 matching 9 bases. V lost 7 bases, J lost 3 bases, and 4 bases stayed unmatched. The CDR3 length is 13 residues. Germline V CDR1 and CDR2: SGHVS, FNYEAQ. The chain's CDR3 is CASTQTGGYEQYF. The CDR3 DNA sequence: TGTGCCAGCACGCAGACAGGGGGCTACGAGCAGTACTTC.

The CDR3 reads CASSVYRAPDEQYF. The CDR3 DNA reads as TGTGCCAGCAGTGTCTACAGGGCCCCTGACGAGCAGTACTTC. The V and J genes are TRBV28 and TRBJ2-7; D might be TRBD1 (6 bases). This CDR3 contains 14 residues. V lost 5 bases and J 5 bases, leaving 16 bases between the germline ends. Germline V gives CDR1 MDHEN, CDR2 SYDVKM.

The CDR3 DNA is TGTGCCAGCAGTTGGGACAGAAAACAAGAGACCCAGTACTTC. This sequence encodes CASSWDRKQETQYF. The rearrangement links TRBV6-5 to TRBJ2-5, with 7 bases lining up with TRBD1. Germline values: CDR1 MNHEY, CDR2 SVGAGI. The V gene end was trimmed by 4 bases and the J gene end by 2 bases; junction bases not matched to a gene: 4. The CDR3 loop spans 14 amino acids.

This chain uses TRBV30 with TRBJ1-4; D may be TRBD1 (5 bases). CDR3 length: 16 amino acids. The V gene's germline CDR1 is GTSNPN and CDR2 SVGIG (reference sequence). V was cut by 0 bases and J by 8 bases, with 19 bases left in between. The CDR3: CAWSVQVGRGGEKLFF. The CDR3 nucleotides are TGTGCCTGGAGTGTACAGGTCGGGAGGGGCGGAGAAAAACTGTTTTTT. The variable domain in full, with the rest retrieved from reference TRBV30 and TRBJ1-4, is SQTIHQWPATLVQPVGSPLSLECTVEGTSNPNLYWYRQAAGRGLQLLFYSVGIGQISSEVPQNLSASRPQDRQFILSSKKLLLSDSGFYLCAWSVQVGRGGEKLFFGSGTQLSVL.

V and J are TRBV2 and TRBJ2-3, with TRBD2 matching over 13 bases. The V segment lost 5 bases and the J segment 5 bases; nucleotides outside the gene matches: 13. From germline, CDR1 is SNHLY and CDR2 FYNNEI. CDR3 length: 18 amino acids. In nucleotides, the CDR3 is TGTGCCAGCAGTAGACTAGCGGGAGGTAACCTAGCAATAGATACGCAGTATTTT. This sequence encodes CASSRLAGGNLAIDTQYF. Drawing the rest from reference TRBV2 and TRBJ2-3, the complete variable domain is EPEVTQTPSHQVTQMGQEVILRCVPISNHLYFYWYRQILGQKVEFLVSFYNNEISEKSEIFDDQFSVERPDGSNFTLKIRSTKLEDSAMYFCASSRLAGGNLAIDTQYFGPGTRLTVL.

The V gene is TRBV19, the J gene TRBJ1-1; D is ambiguous. CDR3 length: 10 amino acids. Per the germline V gene, CDR1 is LNHDA and CDR2 is SQIVND (reference sequence). V lost 10 bases, J lost 7 bases, and 10 bases lay in between. CDR3 coding DNA: TGTGCCAACTGTCGTTTTGAAGCTTTCTTT. The encoded protein is CANCRFEAFF.

The chain has TRBV3-1 (or the pseudogene TRBV3-2) and TRBJ1-6; D gene ambiguous. CDR3 length: 14 amino acids. Germline-derived CDR1 and CDR2 are LGHDT and YNNKEL (reference sequence). Trimming cost V 1 base and J 10 bases, with 11 bases left between them. The CDR3 protein is CASSQGSIGSPLHF. The CDR3 DNA follows: TGTGCCAGCAGCCAAGGGAGTATAGGATCACCCCTCCACTTT.

This clone occurred a few times. The genes are TRBV4-3 and TRBJ2-1; TRBD2 agrees at 7 bases. The trim removed 2 bases at V and 7 bases at J, leaving 14 bases unmatched. This CDR3 region has 17 residues. Germline values: CDR1 LGHNA, CDR2 YSLEER. CDR3 residues: CASSQSGAARGGNEQFF. CDR3 in DNA: TGCGCCAGCAGCCAATCAGGAGCGGCTCGCGGGGGAAATGAGCAGTTCTTC.

The genes are TRBV5-1 and TRBJ2-1, with 13 bases that match TRBD2. CDR1 and CDR2 (germline): SGHRS, YFSETQ. The CDR3 extends over 17 amino acids. The V gene end was trimmed by 4 bases and the J gene end by 0 bases; junction bases not matched to a gene: 4. The CDR3 region has the DNA TGCGCCAGCAGCCTAACTAGCGGGAGGGCCTCCTACAATGAGCAGTTCTTC. Protein product: CASSLTSGRASYNEQFF.

V and J are TRBV5-8 and TRBJ1-5; possibly TRBD1 for D (6 bases). The V and J ends lost 4 bases and 0 bases respectively, with 23 bases between them. The CDR3 is 19 residues long. Germline-derived CDR1 and CDR2 are SGHTS and YDEGEE. The CDR3 bases are TGTGCCAGCAGCCGACCCCCCCCGGACAGAGCTTATAGCAATCAGCCCCAGCATTTT. It codes for CASSRPPPDRAYSNQPQHF.

The DNA of the CDR3 is TGTGCCAGCAGTTTACAGACCGGGAGACACGAGCAGTACTTC. As protein: CASSLQTGRHEQYF. The V gene is TRBV27, the J gene TRBJ2-7; D perhaps matches TRBD2 (6 bases). Trimming took off 2 bases at V and 5 bases at J, with 13 bases between the two ends. This CDR3 contains 14 residues. Germline V gives CDR1 MNHEY, CDR2 SMNVEV (reference sequence).

The V gene is TRBV28, the J gene TRBJ2-7, with 12 bases fitting TRBD1. Germline V lookup: CDR1 MDHEN, CDR2 SYDVKM. CDR3 length equals 15 residues. The ends lost 4 bases at V and 4 bases at J; junction bases unmatched: 5. The CDR3 loop is CASSSRDRGLYEQYF. As DNA, the CDR3 is TGTGCCAGCAGTTCCCGGGACAGGGGGCTATACGAGCAGTACTTC.

J is TRBJ1-5 and V is TRBV19; weak D call: TRBD1 (6 bases). Germline CDR1 is LNHDA and CDR2 is SQIVND (reference sequence). V dropped 7 bases and J dropped 2 bases, with 18 bases sitting between them. The CDR3 sequence is 16 residues long. CDR3 DNA sequence: TGTGCCAGTACCTATCAGGGGAGTGTGGGCAATCAGCCCCAGCATTTT. Amino acids: CASTYQGSVGNQPQHF.

This rearrangement joins TRBV28 to TRBJ1-5; no firm D call. Per the germline V gene, CDR1 is MDHEN and CDR2 is SYDVKM. V was clipped by 3 bases and J by 6 bases, with 6 bases between them. This CDR3 contains 12 residues. The DNA for the CDR3 is TGTGCCAGCAGTTTTTATCCTCAGCCCCAGCATTTT. It encodes CASSFYPQPQHF.

The CDR3 is CAISESSEETQYF. CDR3 nucleotides: TGTGCCATCAGTGAGTCGAGTGAAGAGACCCAGTACTTC. The rearrangement joins TRBV10-3 to TRBJ2-5; D is undetermined. The germline V gene has CDR1 ENHRY and CDR2 SYGVKD. Trimming took 0 bases from V and 3 from J, leaving 5 bases between them. CDR3 length equals 13 residues.

This rearrangement joins TRBV12-2 to TRBJ2-1; TRBD2, as called in the table, went unchecked against the DNA. TRBV12-2 represents a pseudogene. This CDR3 region has 13 residues. The chain's CDR3 is CASRFIAGAEQFF. The CDR3 DNA sequence: TGTGCAAGTCGCTTCATAGCGGGAGCTGAGCAGTTCTTC.

This chain joins TRBV5-1 and TRBJ1-6, with unresolved D. Trimming took off 5 bases at V and 10 bases at J, with 16 bases between the two ends. Germline assignment: CDR1 SGHRS and CDR2 YFSETQ. This CDR3 contains 14 residues. The CDR3 protein is CASSPGEGGSPLHF. As DNA, the CDR3 is TGCGCCAGCAGTCCTGGGGAGGGAGGCTCACCCCTCCACTTT.

The chain carries TRBV2 and TRBJ1-1; D possibly corresponds to TRBD1 (5 bases). The V and J ends lost 7 bases and 0 bases respectively, with 15 bases between them. The CDR3 spans 15 residues. Germline V gene sequence: CDR1 SNHLY, CDR2 FYNNEI. This chain's CDR3 is CASTEGSGVNTEAFF. The CDR3 bases are TGTGCCAGCACCGAGGGCTCGGGGGTGAACACTGAAGCTTTCTTT.

The rearrangement links TRBV5-4 to TRBJ2-7; TRBD1 is a possible D gene (6 bases). This CDR3 spans 15 amino acids. V was trimmed by 3 bases and J by 5 bases, leaving 18 bases between them. Germline-derived CDR1 and CDR2 are SGHNT and YYREEE (reference sequence). CDR3 sequence reads: CASSSLPRTENEQYF. The CDR3 bases are TGTGCCAGCAGCTCCCTCCCTAGGACAGAGAACGAGCAGTACTTC.